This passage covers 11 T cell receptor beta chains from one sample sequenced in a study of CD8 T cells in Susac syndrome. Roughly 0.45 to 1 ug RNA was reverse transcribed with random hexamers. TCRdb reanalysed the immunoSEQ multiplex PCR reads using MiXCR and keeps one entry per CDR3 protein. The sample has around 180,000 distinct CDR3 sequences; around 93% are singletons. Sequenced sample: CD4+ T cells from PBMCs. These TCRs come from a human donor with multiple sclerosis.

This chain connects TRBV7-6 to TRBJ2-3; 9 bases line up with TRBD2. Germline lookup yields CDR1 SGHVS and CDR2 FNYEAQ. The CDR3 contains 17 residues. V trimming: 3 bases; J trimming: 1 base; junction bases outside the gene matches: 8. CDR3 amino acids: CASSFLAGKVRTDTQYF. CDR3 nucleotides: TGTGCCAGCAGCTTCCTAGCGGGAAAGGTCCGCACAGATACGCAGTATTTT.

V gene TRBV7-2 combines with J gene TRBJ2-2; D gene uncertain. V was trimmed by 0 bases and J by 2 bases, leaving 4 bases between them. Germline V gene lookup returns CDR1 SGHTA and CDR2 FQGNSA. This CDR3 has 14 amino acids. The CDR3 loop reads CASSLAVNTGELFF. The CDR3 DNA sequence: TGTGCCAGCAGCTTAGCGGTAAACACCGGGGAGCTGTTTTTT. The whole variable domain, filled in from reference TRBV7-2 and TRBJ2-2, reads GAGVSQSPSNKVTEKGKDVELRCDPISGHTALYWYRQSLGQGLEFLIYFQGNSAPDKSGLPSDRFSAERTGGSVSTLTIQRTQQEDSAVYLCASSLAVNTGELFFGEGSRLTVL.

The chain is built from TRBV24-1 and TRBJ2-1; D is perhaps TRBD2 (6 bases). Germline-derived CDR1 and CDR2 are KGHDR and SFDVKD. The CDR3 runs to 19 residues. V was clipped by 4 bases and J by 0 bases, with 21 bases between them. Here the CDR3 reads CATSETRGTSHNSYNEQFF. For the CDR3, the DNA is TGTGCCACCAGTGAAACCCGCGGGACTTCTCACAACTCCTACAATGAGCAGTTCTTC.

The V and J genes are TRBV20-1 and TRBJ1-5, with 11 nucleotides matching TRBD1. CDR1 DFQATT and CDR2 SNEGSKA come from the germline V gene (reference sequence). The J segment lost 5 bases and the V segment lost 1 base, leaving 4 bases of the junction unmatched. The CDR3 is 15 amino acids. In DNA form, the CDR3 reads TGCAGTGCTAGAGCAGGGACAGGGGGGGATCAGCCCCAGCATTTT. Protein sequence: CSARAGTGGDQPQHF.

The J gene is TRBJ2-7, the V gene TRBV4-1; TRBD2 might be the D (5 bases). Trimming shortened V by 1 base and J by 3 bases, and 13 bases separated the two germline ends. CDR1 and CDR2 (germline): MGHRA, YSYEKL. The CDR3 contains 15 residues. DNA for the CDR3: TGCGCCAGCAGCCAAGGCCTAGCCGGAGTCTACGAGCAGTACTTC. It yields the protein CASSQGLAGVYEQYF.

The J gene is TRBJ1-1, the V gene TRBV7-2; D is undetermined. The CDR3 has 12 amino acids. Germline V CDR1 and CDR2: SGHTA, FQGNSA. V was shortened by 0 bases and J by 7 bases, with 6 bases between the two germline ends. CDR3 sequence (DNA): TGTGCCAGCAGCTTAGCGCATGTTGAAGCTTTCTTT. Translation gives CASSLAHVEAFF.

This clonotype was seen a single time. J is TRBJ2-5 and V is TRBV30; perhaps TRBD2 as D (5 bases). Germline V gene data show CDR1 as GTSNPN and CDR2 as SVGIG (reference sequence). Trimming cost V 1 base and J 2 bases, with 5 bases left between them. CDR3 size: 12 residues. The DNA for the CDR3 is TGTGCCTGGAGTGCGGGGCAAGAGACCCAGTACTTC. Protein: CAWSAGQETQYF.

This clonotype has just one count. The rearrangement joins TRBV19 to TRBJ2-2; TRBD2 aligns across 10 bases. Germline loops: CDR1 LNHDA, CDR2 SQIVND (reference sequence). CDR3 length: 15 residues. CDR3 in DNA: TGTGCTACGCGGCGAGCGGGAGGGAGCACCGGGGAGCTGTTTTTT. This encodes CATRRAGGSTGELFF.

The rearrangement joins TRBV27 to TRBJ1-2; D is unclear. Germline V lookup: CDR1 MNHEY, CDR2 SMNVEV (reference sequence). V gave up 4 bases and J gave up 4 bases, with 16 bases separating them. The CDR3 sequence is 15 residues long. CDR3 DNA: TGTGCCAGCAGTTCCGGGTACCTTAGCGGCTATGGCTACACCTTC. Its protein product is CASSSGYLSGYGYTF.

The CDR3 loop is CASSRSGLAASTDTQYF. DNA for the CDR3: TGCGCCAGCAGTAGATCAGGACTAGCGGCTAGCACAGATACGCAGTATTTT. The rearrangement links TRBV5-1 to TRBJ2-3; 10 bases agree with TRBD2. The CDR3 totals 17 residues. Germline CDR1 and CDR2: SGHRS and YFSETQ. V was clipped by 5 bases and J by 0 bases; unmatched bases: 9. The full variable domain, with the rest looked up from reference TRBV5-1 and TRBJ2-3, is KAGVTQTPRYLIKTRGQQVTLSCSPISGHRSVSWYQQTPGQGLQFLFEYFSETQRNKGNFPGRFSGRQFSNSRSEMNVSTLELGDSALYLCASSRSGLAASTDTQYFGPGTRLTVL.

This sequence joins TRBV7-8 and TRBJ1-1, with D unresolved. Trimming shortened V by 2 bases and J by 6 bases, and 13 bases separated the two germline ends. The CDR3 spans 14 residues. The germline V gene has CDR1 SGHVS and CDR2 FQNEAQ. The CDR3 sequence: CASSLRGRTAEAFF. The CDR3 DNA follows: TGTGCCAGCAGCTTACGAGGCAGGACCGCTGAAGCTTTCTTT. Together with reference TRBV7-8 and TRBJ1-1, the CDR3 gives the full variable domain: GAGVSQSPRYKVAKRGQDVALRCDPISGHVSLFWYQQALGQGPEFLTYFQNEAQLDKSGLPSDRFFAERPEGSVSTLKIQRTQQEDSAVYLCASSLRGRTAEAFFGQGTRLTVV.